This TCR delta chain was sequenced during a study of gamma-delta T cells after stem cell transplantation. V lost 1 base to trimming and J lost 3 bases; unmatched junction nucleotides: 2. This CDR3 comprises 14 residues. Germline V gives CDR1 GEAIGNYY, CDR2 EKD. TCRdb redid clone calling on the RT-PCR reads using CATT. The data show some 800 delta-chain clones, roughly 20% seen once. This rearrangement joins TRDV2 to TRDJ1; TRDD3 matches 9 bases. The receptor's source is a human donor. It is not recorded whose cells these are; they may come from a transplant donor. The sample taken for sequencing was gamma-delta T cells. The CDR3 nucleotides are TGTGCCTGTGACACACTGGGGGACTCCGATAAACTCATCTTT. Amino acid sequence: CACDTLGDSDKLIF.